This T cell receptor (beta chain) was recorded in a study of blood T cells in healthy people across ages. The CDR3 spans 14 residues. V dropped 1 base and J dropped 4 bases, with 10 bases sitting between them. Germline CDR1 reads KGHSH; CDR2 reads LQKENI. Sample-barcoded 5' priming and a J-beta primer mix drove a second PCR of about 6 to 12 cycles. A single record per CDR3 protein comes from TCRdb applying MiXCR to the 5' RACE reads. The profile shows fewer than 800,000 distinct CDR3 sequences, around a quarter of them singletons. These data also formed part of another study, on T cells of mothers and their children. This second report adds: Each mother gave over 8.5 million TCR beta CDR3 reads; each child, a few million.

This rearrangement joins TRBV18 to TRBJ2-5; tentatively, D is TRBD2 (7 bases). Specimen: blood. The clonotype comes from a boy between 10 and 17 years old in good health. CDR3: CASSPQGGPETQYF. CDR3 in DNA: TGTGCCAGCTCACCACAGGGGGGGCCAGAGACCCAGTACTTC.